A single sample gave rise to the 21 T cell receptor beta chains below, sequenced in a study of Ad26.COV2.S vaccination and SARS-CoV-2 variants. Data came from immunoSEQ multiplex PCR; TCRdb stores just in-frame clones and leaves some out. This sample has around 400,000 clones; 75% to 95% occur once, and the top ten carry 12%. Treatment of the sample: about 20 received Ad26.COV2.S at low or high dose, single or two shots; 5 received placebo; per-sample allocation not given. Samples were taken on day 63 after the first vaccine or placebo injection. The sequencing used peripheral blood, collected in a trial of Ad26.COV2.S vaccine versus placebo. Every receptor here comes from a person aged 18-65 years who received the Ad26.COV2.S COVID-19 vaccine or a placebo.

The chain is built from TRBV7-9 and TRBJ2-7; a weak D match, TRBD2 (5 bases). This CDR3 has 13 residues. Trimming removed 2 bases from V and 5 bases from J, with 10 bases in between. Germline V CDR1 and CDR2: SEHNR, FQNEAQ (reference sequence). The CDR3 DNA sequence: TGTGCCAGCAGCTTATCCGGGGTCCACGAGCAGTACTTC. This codes for CASSLSGVHEQYF.

The chain uses TRBV5-1 and TRBJ2-5; the match to TRBD2 covers 14 bases. Losses at the gene ends were 3 bases for V and 4 bases for J; bases not matched to a gene: 5. In germline, CDR1 is SGHRS, CDR2 YFSETQ. The CDR3 loop spans 16 amino acids. The CDR3 DNA follows: TGCGCCAGCAGCTACGAGGGACTAGCGGGAGTAGAGACCCAGTACTTC. It encodes CASSYEGLAGVETQYF.

The rearrangement uses TRBV19 and TRBJ1-5, with TRBD1 identical over 8 bases. CDR3 length: 13 amino acids. Trimming took 5 bases from V and 5 from J; bases not matched to a gene: 2. Germline values: CDR1 LNHDA, CDR2 SQIVND (reference sequence). CDR3 sequence reads: CASSEQGDQPQHF. The CDR3 DNA follows: TGTGCCAGTAGTGAACAGGGGGATCAGCCCCAGCATTTT.

The rearrangement joins TRBV28 to TRBJ2-7; 12 bases align to TRBD2. The CDR3 consists of 15 residues. CDR1 MDHEN and CDR2 SYDVKM come from the germline V gene. The trim removed 3 bases at V and 3 bases at J, leaving 3 bases unmatched. CDR3 protein: CASSFGTSGHYEQYF. The CDR3 nucleotides read TGTGCCAGCAGTTTTGGGACTAGCGGGCACTACGAGCAGTACTTC. The complete variable domain, with remaining parts taken from reference TRBV28 and TRBJ2-7, reads DVKVTQSSRYLVKRTGEKVFLECVQDMDHENMFWYRQDPGLGLRLIYFSYDVKMKEKGDIPEGYSVSREKKERFSLILESASTNQTSMYLCASSFGTSGHYEQYFGPGTRLTVT.

The chain recombines TRBV19 with TRBJ1-1, with TRBD1 matching 7 bases. CDR1 and CDR2 from the germline V gene are LNHDA and SQIVND (reference sequence). Trimming cost V 5 bases and J 0 bases; bases outside gene matches: 6. The CDR3 has 15 amino acids. The CDR3 protein is CASSPRQGLNTEAFF. The CDR3, as DNA: TGTGCCAGTAGTCCGAGACAGGGTCTGAACACTGAAGCTTTCTTT.

The chain couples TRBV24-1 to TRBJ2-2, with 7 bases matching TRBD2. V shed 7 bases and J 5 bases; nucleotides not matched to a gene: 3. Per the germline V gene, CDR1 is KGHDR and CDR2 is SFDVKD. The CDR3 covers 13 residues. CDR3 sequence (DNA): TGTGCCACCAGCGGGGGAGGGACCGGGGAGCTGTTTTTT. Its protein product is CATSGGGTGELFF.

The CDR3: CASGAGTGNTEAFF. CDR3 bases: TGCGCCAGCGGGGCCGGGACAGGTAACACTGAAGCTTTCTTT. The chain employs TRBV5-1 and TRBJ1-1; 8 nucleotides align to TRBD1. This CDR3 has 14 amino acids. Germline CDR1 reads SGHRS; CDR2 reads YFSETQ. The J segment lost 2 bases and the V segment lost 7 bases, leaving 7 bases of the junction unmatched. The entire variable domain, with the rest obtained from reference TRBV5-1 and TRBJ1-1, is as follows: KAGVTQTPRYLIKTRGQQVTLSCSPISGHRSVSWYQQTPGQGLQFLFEYFSETQRNKGNFPGRFSGRQFSNSRSEMNVSTLELGDSALYLCASGAGTGNTEAFFGQGTRLTVV.

This rearrangement joins TRBV4-3 to TRBJ1-1; TRBD1 might be the D (5 bases). This CDR3 region has 14 residues. Trimming removed 2 bases at V and 4 bases at J, with 11 bases between. Germline V lookup: CDR1 LGHNA, CDR2 YSLEER. CDR3 nucleotides: TGCGCCAGCAGCCAAAAAACGAGGGGCACTGAAGCTTTCTTT. Translated, it gives CASSQKTRGTEAFF.

The chain uses TRBV7-2 and TRBJ2-7; D tentatively reads TRBD1 or TRBD2 (5 bases each). Trimming left V 6 bases short and J 0 bases short, with 12 bases between. CDR1 and CDR2 (germline): SGHTA, FQGNSA. The CDR3 is 14 amino acids. The CDR3 loop reads CASRSGQDSYEQYF. The CDR3 DNA reads TGTGCCAGCAGGTCGGGGCAGGACTCCTACGAGCAGTACTTC.

The CDR3 nucleotides are TGTGCCAGCTCACCACTCAGGGTTATCGGCTATGGCTACACCTTC. Translated, it gives CASSPLRVIGYGYTF. V gene TRBV18 combines with J gene TRBJ1-2; TRBD1 is a possible D gene (5 bases). This CDR3 has 15 amino acids. V lost 1 base and J lost 4, with 13 bases in between. Germline CDR1 KGHSH, CDR2 LQKENI.

The gene calls are TRBV6-5 and TRBJ1-6; D not resolved. The CDR3 runs 14 residues. Trimming took 6 bases from V and 2 from J, leaving 8 bases between them. The V gene's germline CDR1 is MNHEY and CDR2 SVGAGI. The CDR3 nucleotides read TGTGCCAGCAGCCCCCGAACCTATAATTCACCCCTCCACTTT. Protein product: CASSPRTYNSPLHF.

The V and J genes are TRBV27 and TRBJ2-1, with unresolved D. The germline gives CDR1 MNHEY, CDR2 SMNVEV (reference sequence). This CDR3 comprises 15 residues. Between the trimmed V and J ends, which lost 6 bases and 0 bases, there was a span of 12 bases. As DNA, the CDR3 is TGTGCCAGCAGCCCGCCTCGAGGCTCCTACAATGAGCAGTTCTTC. Its protein is CASSPPRGSYNEQFF.

This clone appeared once. The rearrangement links TRBV30 to TRBJ1-1, with a tentative D call TRBD1 (6 bases). Germline CDR1 reads GTSNPN; CDR2 reads SVGIG (reference sequence). There are 14 residues in the CDR3. With 0 bases removed from V and 4 bases from J, the gap between germline ends came to 12 bases. The CDR3 DNA reads as TGTGCCTGGAGTGTTTGGGGGGCCGGCACTGAAGCTTTCTTT. Protein sequence: CAWSVWGAGTEAFF. Full variable domain (rest looked up from reference TRBV30 and TRBJ1-1): SQTIHQWPATLVQPVGSPLSLECTVEGTSNPNLYWYRQAAGRGLQLLFYSVGIGQISSEVPQNLSASRPQDRQFILSSKKLLLSDSGFYLCAWSVWGAGTEAFFGQGTRLTVV.

V is TRBV6-5 and J is TRBJ2-1, with D possibly being TRBD1 (6 bases). Trimming shortened V by 4 bases and J by 7 bases, and 8 bases separated the two germline ends. Germline V lookup: CDR1 MNHEY, CDR2 SVGAGI. The CDR3 totals 12 residues. In nucleotides, the CDR3 is TGTGCCAGCAGTTCCGGACAGAATGAGCAGTTCTTC. Amino acids: CASSSGQNEQFF.

Details on this clone: This sample also contains other DNA sequences that code for the same CDR3. DNA of the CDR3: TGCGCCAGCAGCCAAGAGGGTGTAGGCGAGCAGTACTTC. Amino acids: CASSQEGVGEQYF. The V gene is TRBV4-3, the J gene TRBJ2-7; D gene uncertain. V gave up 0 bases and J gave up 6 bases, with 9 bases separating them. CDR3 length equals 13 residues. Germline CDR1 reads LGHNA; CDR2 reads YSLEER.

The CDR3 sequence is CSVLKSVSNEQFF. CDR3 coding DNA: TGCAGCGTTTTGAAGTCCGTTAGTAATGAGCAGTTCTTC. The V and J genes are TRBV29-1 and TRBJ2-1, with unresolved D. This CDR3 is 13 amino acids long. Germline-derived CDR1 and CDR2 are SQVTM and ANQGSEA. V lost 5 bases and J 7 bases, leaving 15 bases between the germline ends.

This chain links TRBV6-2 or TRBV6-3 with TRBJ2-7; D uncertain. The CDR3 loop spans 15 amino acids. Per the germline V gene, CDR1 is MNHEY and CDR2 is SVGEGT. V gave up 5 bases and J gave up 2 bases, with 16 bases separating them. DNA of the CDR3: TGTGCCAGCAGTCCAAGCCTAACTTTAACCTACGAGCAGTACTTC. It translates to CASSPSLTLTYEQYF.

This clone is a singleton in its sample. The chain links TRBV4-3 to TRBJ2-5; 15 bases are a match to TRBD2. Unmatched junction bases numbered 6, after V lost 6 bases and J lost 4 bases. The CDR3 has 16 amino acids. Germline lookup yields CDR1 LGHNA and CDR2 YSLEER. Here the CDR3 DNA reads TGCGCCAGCAGTCGGACTAGCGGGAGGGCCGGAGAGACCCAGTACTTC. It encodes CASSRTSGRAGETQYF.

This clone was recorded once. This chain links TRBV30 with TRBJ2-7; D possibly matches TRBD1 or TRBD2 (6 bases each). The CDR3 is 15 amino acids. CDR1 is GTSNPN and CDR2 is SVGIG in the germline V gene (reference sequence). The V end lost 2 bases, the J end lost 5 bases, and 19 bases lay between the germline ends. CDR3 sequence (DNA): TGTGCCTGGAGTCCTCGGGGGCAGGGGTGGCACGAGCAGTACTTC. Translating gives CAWSPRGQGWHEQYF.

The count of this clone is one. This sequence joins TRBV19 and TRBJ2-1; 7 bases line up with TRBD2. The CDR3 spans 16 residues. Unmatched junction bases numbered 10, after V lost 3 bases and J lost 5 bases. Germline lookup yields CDR1 LNHDA and CDR2 SQIVND (reference sequence). The chain's CDR3 is CASSIRPSGADNEQFF. For the CDR3, the DNA is TGTGCCAGTAGTATCCGTCCTAGCGGAGCCGACAATGAGCAGTTCTTC.

The CDR3 reads CASSKPSPDTSQNTEAFF. DNA of the CDR3: TGTGCCAGCAGCAAACCCAGTCCTGACACCAGTCAAAACACTGAAGCTTTCTTT. V usage is TRBV21-1 and J usage is TRBJ1-1; whether TRBD1, the table's D call, matches the DNA was not checked. TRBV21-1 is marked as a pseudogene. The CDR3 contains 18 residues.